This TCR beta chain came from a study of T cell responses to AZD1222 COVID-19 vaccine listed by TCRdb under 2021. Study-wide context: A total of under 250 trial participants underwent TCR sequencing, of whom roughly 210 had received two doses of AZD1222 and 26 had received two doses of the MenACWY control vaccine. Trial participants were enrolled into age subgroups of 18-55, 56-69 and 70-plus years, which contained about 150, 28 and 57 TCR-sequenced participants, respectively. The full study reports these points: After two AZD1222 doses, spike-specific TCR breadth and depth were significantly higher than at day 0 and than in MenACWY recipients. In the small 56-69-year group, the increase in depth fell short of significance, most likely because of low power. Conclusions about previously exposed vaccinees are limited, since just five to seven AZD1222 recipients were seropositive for SARS-CoV-2 at baseline. Epitopes outside the regions mutated in the B.1.351 and B.1.1.7 variants were reportedly recognized by nearly half of the unique spike-specific TCRs. Participants were mostly white British and included more females than males, and it was suggested by the authors that clonal diversity may have been underestimated. Because no samples from the day 14 peak response were available, repertoires could be characterized only after the peak T cell response. CD4 TCRs associated with the vaccine covered the entire spike protein, and the dominant responses were in regions 160-218 and 743-854.

In regard to this clone: Its antigen specificity is not known. No base quality values were provided; no much bigger clone lies one nucleotide off.

The time point label, read with the paper, signifies: about 28 days (+/-7) after the second vaccine dose. AZD1222 recipients given second doses at about 4 weeks or at about 12 weeks were pooled, since spike-specific TCR depth and breadth were not found to differ between the two schedules. Samples from vaccinated people were obtained from the UK trials COV001 and COV002, which included a single-blind randomized controlled phase 2/3 trial of AZD1222 (ChAdOx1 nCoV-19) in healthy adults. Trial participant PBMC samples were collected at day 0 and day 28 after the second dose for TCRbeta chain sequencing. The CDR3 regions of human TCRbeta chains were subjected to immunosequencing. In the source study's methods: Repertoire TCRs were checked for matches against a reference library of SARS-CoV-2-specific TCRs that had been generated using the MIRA antigen-specificity platform. Breadth meant the fraction of unique TCRs that were SARS-CoV-2-associated, whereas depth meant the fraction of total T cells that were SARS-CoV-2-associated. Using the MIRA data, each spike-specific TCR was assigned both to the spike region to which the TCR was reactive and to a CD4 or CD8 class. Log10-transformed breadth and depth values were compared by one-way ANOVA with Sidak's multiple comparisons tests. Not all clones reach the TCRdb copy of this immuneACCESS table, which keeps in-frame sequences only. Checked studies attribute under half of the gap to unresolved V genes and leave the rest unexplained. For V, J and clone size, that table is used; D and trimming come from the DNA. The sample data list about 90,000 clones, and approximately 88% of these were observed just once. The ten largest clones capture 12% of the sample.

V was cut back by 2 bases and J by 2 bases, leaving a gap of 13 bases between them. The CDR3 holds 15 amino acids from the cysteine to the phenylalanine. The entry retains the CDR3 DNA only, 45 bases that are in frame from base 1. CDR1 LGHNA and CDR2 YSLEER were looked up in the germline V gene. The chain was built from TRBV4-3 and TRBJ2-7, with a weak D call of TRBD2 (6 bases match). The sample was peripheral blood, taken 28 days after the second AZD1222 dose. This receptor was taken from an adult who received the AZD1222 COVID-19 vaccine. CDR3 sequence: CASSQRRDLPYEQYF. The DNA reads as follows: TGCGCCAGCAGCCAACGCCGGGACTTACCCTACGAGCAGTACTTC.